A single sample is the source of the 2 T cell receptor beta chains below, sequenced in a study of post-analysis software for immune sequencing data. The antigens of these receptors remain unknown. TCR beta libraries were prepared from cDNA with unique molecular identifiers. One entry per CDR3 protein, called by TCRdb with MiXCR from the PCR reads. The sample includes hundreds of thousands of distinct CDR3 sequences, around 27% seen only once; the top ten take roughly 0.54%. Overall study findings and caveats: Higher frequency in patients than in controls was seen for five TRBV segments, with TRBV5-6, TRBV5-1 and TRBV20-1 among them.

Sequencing input: blood. All receptors derive from a girl aged 5-17 years with multiple sclerosis.

CDR3 loop: CASSWGNGREQYF. CDR3 bases: TGTGCCAGCAGCTGGGGAAATGGGAGAGAGCAGTACTTC. The rearrangement links TRBV14 to TRBJ2-7, with TRBD2 as a possible D gene (5 bases). CDR1 and CDR2 (germline): SGHDN, FVKESK. The CDR3 runs 13 residues. Trimming left V 5 bases short and J 7 bases short, with 15 bases between.

A few counts support this clonotype. This rearrangement joins TRBV2 to TRBJ2-5; D call uncertain. Trimming cost V 7 bases and J 3 bases, with 6 bases left between them. This CDR3 spans 11 amino acids. The germline gives CDR1 SNHLY, CDR2 FYNNEI. CDR3 in DNA: TGTGCCAGCATGTTAGAAGAGACCCAGTACTTC. Protein: CASMLEETQYF.